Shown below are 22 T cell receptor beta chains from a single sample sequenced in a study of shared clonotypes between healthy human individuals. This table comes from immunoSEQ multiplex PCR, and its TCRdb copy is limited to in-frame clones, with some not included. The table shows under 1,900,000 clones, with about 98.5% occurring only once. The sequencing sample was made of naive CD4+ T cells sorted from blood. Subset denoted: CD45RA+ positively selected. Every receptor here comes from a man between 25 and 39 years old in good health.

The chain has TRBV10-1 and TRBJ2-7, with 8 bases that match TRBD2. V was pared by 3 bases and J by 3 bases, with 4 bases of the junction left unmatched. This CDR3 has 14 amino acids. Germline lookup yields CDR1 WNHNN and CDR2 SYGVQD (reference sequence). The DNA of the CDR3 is TGCGCCAGCAGTGAAGGACTAGCACTCTACGAGCAGTACTTC. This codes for CASSEGLALYEQYF.

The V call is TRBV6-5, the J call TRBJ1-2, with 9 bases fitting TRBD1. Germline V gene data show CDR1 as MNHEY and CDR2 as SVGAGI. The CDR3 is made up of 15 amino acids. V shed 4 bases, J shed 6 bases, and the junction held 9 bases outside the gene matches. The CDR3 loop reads CASSFAGTGNNGYTF. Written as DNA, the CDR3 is TGTGCCAGCAGTTTTGCCGGGACAGGGAACAATGGCTACACCTTC.

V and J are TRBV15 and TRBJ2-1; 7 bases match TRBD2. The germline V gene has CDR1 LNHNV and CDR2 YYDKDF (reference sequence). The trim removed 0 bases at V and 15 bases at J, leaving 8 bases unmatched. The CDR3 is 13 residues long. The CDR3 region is CATSRDPAGVPFF. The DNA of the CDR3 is TGTGCCACCAGCAGAGATCCGGCGGGAGTTCCGTTCTTC.

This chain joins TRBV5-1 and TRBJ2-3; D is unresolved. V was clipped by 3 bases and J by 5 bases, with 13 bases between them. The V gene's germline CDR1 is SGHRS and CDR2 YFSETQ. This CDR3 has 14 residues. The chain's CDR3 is CASSSPLPGDTQYF. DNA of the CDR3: TGCGCCAGCAGCTCCCCACTTCCCGGAGATACGCAGTATTTT.

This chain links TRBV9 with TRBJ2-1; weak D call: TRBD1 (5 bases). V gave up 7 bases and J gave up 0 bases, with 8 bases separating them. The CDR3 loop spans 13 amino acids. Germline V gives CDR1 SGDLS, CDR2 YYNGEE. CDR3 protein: CASARGSYNEQFF. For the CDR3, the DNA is TGTGCCAGCGCTAGGGGCTCCTACAATGAGCAGTTCTTC.

The CDR3 DNA is TGCAGCGTTACCGGACAGGGATACGAGCAGTACTTC. Amino acid sequence: CSVTGQGYEQYF. The genes are TRBV29-1 and TRBJ2-7; 8 bases match TRBD1. The CDR3 runs to 12 residues. The J segment lost 4 bases and the V segment lost 5 bases, leaving 4 bases of the junction unmatched. Germline CDR1 SQVTM, CDR2 ANQGSEA.

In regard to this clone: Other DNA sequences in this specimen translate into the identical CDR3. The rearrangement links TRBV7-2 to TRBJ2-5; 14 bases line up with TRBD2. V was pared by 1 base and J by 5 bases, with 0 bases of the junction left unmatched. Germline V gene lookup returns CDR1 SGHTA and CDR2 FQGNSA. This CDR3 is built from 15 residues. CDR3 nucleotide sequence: TGTGCCAGCAGCTTAGGGACTAGCGGGAGGGAGACCCAGTACTTC. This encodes CASSLGTSGRETQYF.

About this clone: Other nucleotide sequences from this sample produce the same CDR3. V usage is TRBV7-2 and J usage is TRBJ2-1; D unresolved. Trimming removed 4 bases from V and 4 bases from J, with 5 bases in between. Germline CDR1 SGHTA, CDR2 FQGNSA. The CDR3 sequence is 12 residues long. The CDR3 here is CASSSGYNEQFF. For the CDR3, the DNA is TGTGCCAGCAGCTCCGGGTACAATGAGCAGTTCTTC.

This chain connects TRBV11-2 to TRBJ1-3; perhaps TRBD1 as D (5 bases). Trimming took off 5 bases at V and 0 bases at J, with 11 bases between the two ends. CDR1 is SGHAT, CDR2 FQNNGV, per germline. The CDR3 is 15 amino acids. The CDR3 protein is CASSQGRSSGNTIYF. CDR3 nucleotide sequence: TGTGCCAGCAGCCAGGGACGGAGCTCTGGAAACACCATATATTTT.

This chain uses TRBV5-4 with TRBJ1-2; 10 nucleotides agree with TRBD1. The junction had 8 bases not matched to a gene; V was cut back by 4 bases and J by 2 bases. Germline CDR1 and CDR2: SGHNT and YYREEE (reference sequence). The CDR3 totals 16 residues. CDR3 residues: CASSHKAGQGNYGYTF. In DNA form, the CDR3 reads TGTGCCAGCAGCCACAAGGCGGGACAGGGGAACTATGGCTACACCTTC.

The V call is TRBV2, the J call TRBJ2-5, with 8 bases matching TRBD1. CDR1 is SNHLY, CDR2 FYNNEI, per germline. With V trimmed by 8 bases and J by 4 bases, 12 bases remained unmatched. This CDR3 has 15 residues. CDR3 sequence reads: CASLGDRGRRETQYF. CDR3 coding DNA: TGTGCCAGCCTTGGTGACAGGGGAAGAAGAGAGACCCAGTACTTC.

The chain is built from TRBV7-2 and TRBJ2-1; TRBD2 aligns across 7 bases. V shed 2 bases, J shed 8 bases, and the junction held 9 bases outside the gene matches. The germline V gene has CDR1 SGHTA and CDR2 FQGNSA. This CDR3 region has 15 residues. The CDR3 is CASSLSSGAGYEQFF. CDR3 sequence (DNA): TGTGCCAGCAGCTTATCATCGGGAGCGGGGTATGAGCAGTTCTTC. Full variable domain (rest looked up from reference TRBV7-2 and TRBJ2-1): GAGVSQSPSNKVTEKGKDVELRCDPISGHTALYWYRQSLGQGLEFLIYFQGNSAPDKSGLPSDRFSAERTGGSVSTLTIQRTQQEDSAVYLCASSLSSGAGYEQFFGPGTRLTVL.

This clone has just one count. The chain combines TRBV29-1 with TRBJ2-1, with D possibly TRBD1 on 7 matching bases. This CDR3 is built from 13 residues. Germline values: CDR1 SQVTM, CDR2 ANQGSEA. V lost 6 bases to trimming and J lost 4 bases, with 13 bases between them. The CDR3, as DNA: TGCAGCGTCAGGGGGGCTGAGTACAATGAGCAGTTCTTC. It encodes CSVRGAEYNEQFF.

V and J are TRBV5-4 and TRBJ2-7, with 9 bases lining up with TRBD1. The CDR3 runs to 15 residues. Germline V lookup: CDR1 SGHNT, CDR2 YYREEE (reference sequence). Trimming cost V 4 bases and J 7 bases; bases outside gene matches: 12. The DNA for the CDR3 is TGTGCCAGCAGCGTAGAACCGGGACAGGGTGAAGAGCAGTACTTC. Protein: CASSVEPGQGEEQYF.

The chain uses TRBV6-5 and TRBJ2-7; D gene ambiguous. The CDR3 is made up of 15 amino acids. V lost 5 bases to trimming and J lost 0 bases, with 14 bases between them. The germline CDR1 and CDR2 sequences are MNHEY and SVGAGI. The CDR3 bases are TGTGCCAGCAGTCCCTACCCCTCGTCCTCCTACGAGCAGTACTTC. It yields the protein CASSPYPSSSYEQYF.

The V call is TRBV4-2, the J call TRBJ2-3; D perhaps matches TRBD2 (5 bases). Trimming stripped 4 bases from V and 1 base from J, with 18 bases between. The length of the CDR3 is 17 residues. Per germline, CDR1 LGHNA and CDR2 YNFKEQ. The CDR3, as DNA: TGTGCCAGCAGCCCAGGCTTAATTCTAGCTCGCACAGATACGCAGTATTTT. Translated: CASSPGLILARTDTQYF.

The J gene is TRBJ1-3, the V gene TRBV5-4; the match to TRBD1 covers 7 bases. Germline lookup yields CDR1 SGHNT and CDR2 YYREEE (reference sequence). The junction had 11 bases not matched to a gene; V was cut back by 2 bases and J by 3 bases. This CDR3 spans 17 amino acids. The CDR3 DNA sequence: TGTGCCAGCAGCTTAGGACCCTCGGGACAGAATGGAAACACCATATATTTT. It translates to CASSLGPSGQNGNTIYF.

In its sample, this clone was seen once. The CDR3 spells CATSRDGTPYEQYF. The DNA for the CDR3 is TGTGCCACCAGCAGAGATGGAACACCCTACGAGCAGTACTTC. This chain links TRBV15 with TRBJ2-7, with unresolved D. Trimming shortened V by 0 bases and J by 2 bases, and 8 bases separated the two germline ends. Germline lookup yields CDR1 LNHNV and CDR2 YYDKDF (reference sequence). The CDR3 is 14 amino acids.

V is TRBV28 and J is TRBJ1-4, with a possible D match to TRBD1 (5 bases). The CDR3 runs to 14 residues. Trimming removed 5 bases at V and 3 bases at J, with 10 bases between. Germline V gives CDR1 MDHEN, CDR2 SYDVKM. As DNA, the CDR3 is TGTGCCAGCAGTCTAGAAGGGGCTAATGAAAAACTGTTTTTT. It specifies CASSLEGANEKLFF.

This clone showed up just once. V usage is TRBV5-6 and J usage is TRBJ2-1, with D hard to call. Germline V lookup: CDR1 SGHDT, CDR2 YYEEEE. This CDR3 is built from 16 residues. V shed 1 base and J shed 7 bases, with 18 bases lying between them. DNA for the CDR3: TGTGCCAGCAGCTTGAGGTCTAGACGCTTTAGGAATGAGCAGTTCTTC. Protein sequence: CASSLRSRRFRNEQFF.

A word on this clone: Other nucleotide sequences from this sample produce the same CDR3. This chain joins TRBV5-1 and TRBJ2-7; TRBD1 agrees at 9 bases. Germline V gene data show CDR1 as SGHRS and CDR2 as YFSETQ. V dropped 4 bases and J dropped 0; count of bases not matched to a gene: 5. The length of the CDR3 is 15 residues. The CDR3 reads CASSAGTGSSYEQYF. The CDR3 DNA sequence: TGCGCCAGCAGCGCCGGGACAGGGAGCTCCTACGAGCAGTACTTC.

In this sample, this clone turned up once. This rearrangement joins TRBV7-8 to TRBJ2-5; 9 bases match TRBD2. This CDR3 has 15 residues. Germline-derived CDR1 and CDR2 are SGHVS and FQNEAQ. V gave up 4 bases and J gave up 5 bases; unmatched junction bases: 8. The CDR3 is CASSWPGLARETQYF. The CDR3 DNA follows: TGTGCCAGCAGCTGGCCGGGACTAGCACGGGAGACCCAGTACTTC.